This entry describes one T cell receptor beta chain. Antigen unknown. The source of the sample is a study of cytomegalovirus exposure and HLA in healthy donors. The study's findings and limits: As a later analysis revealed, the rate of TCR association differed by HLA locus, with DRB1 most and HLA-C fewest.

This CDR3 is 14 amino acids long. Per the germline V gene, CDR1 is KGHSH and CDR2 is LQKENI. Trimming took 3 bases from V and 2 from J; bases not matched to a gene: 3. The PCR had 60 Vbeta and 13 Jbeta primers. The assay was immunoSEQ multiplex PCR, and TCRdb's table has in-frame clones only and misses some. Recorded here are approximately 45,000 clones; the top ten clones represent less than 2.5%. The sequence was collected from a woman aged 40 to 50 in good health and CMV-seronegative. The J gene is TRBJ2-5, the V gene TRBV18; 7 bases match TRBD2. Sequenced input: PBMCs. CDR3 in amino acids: CASSPGLTQETQYF. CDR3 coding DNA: TGTGCCAGCTCACCGGGACTAACACAAGAGACCCAGTACTTC.